This T cell receptor beta chain was observed in a study of T-cell memory formation after mild COVID-19. Background on the study: Largely, TCR clusters stayed within a single donor.

The authors produced TCR alpha and TCR beta cDNA libraries with sample barcodes and UMIs by 5'RACE using constant-segment primers. TCRdb independently ran MiXCR on the 5' RACE reads; one entry per CDR3 protein. This table has roughly 300,000 distinct CDR3 sequences, under 20% appearing once. This clonotype showed up just a few times. The CDR3 has 13 amino acids. Germline CDR1 reads SEHNR; CDR2 reads FQNEAQ (reference sequence). Trimming took 11 bases from V and 4 from J, leaving 14 bases between them. This TCR came from a man younger than 30 who had mild COVID-19 (a few samples of this study predate the infection). Cell type and time point are not known. The specimen was PBMCs or a T cell subset sorted from them (not recorded which). This chain uses TRBV7-9 with TRBJ2-2; D not resolved. This CDR3 reads CASRFLGTGELFF. Here the CDR3 DNA reads TGTGCCTCTCGCTTTTTGGGCACCGGGGAGCTGTTTTTT. Using reference TRBV7-9 and TRBJ2-2 for the parts outside the CDR3, the full variable domain is DTGVSQNPRHKITKRGQNVTFRCDPISEHNRLYWYRQTLGQGPEFLTYFQNEAQLEKSRLLSDRFSAERPKGSFSTLEIQRTEQGDSAMYLCASRFLGTGELFFGEGSRLTVL.